The clone carrying this T cell receptor (beta chain) was detected a few times. Germline V gene sequence: CDR1 SQVTM, CDR2 ANQGSEA. CDR3 length: 13 amino acids. V was shortened by 3 bases and J by 3 bases, with 11 bases between the two germline ends. Division of CD4+ cells produced a CD45RA+ naive subset and a CD45RA-negative memory subset. Sequencing was at deep level. As processed by the authors: Filtering differed for immunoSEQ, which gave only junction sequences without quality scores. Sequenced by immunoSEQ multiplex PCR; TCRdb stores in-frame clones only, minus some. V, J and clone size are taken as reported in that table, and D and trimming were inferred from the DNA itself. In the table there are roughly 2.2 million clones, 80% to 95% of which are singletons. The sample comes from a study of shared clonotypes between healthy human individuals.

The chain joins TRBV29-1 to TRBJ1-1; D gene ambiguous. This receptor was obtained from a man between 18 and 29 years old in good health. Some clones in this sample may be carry-over from other donors' samples. The sample consisted of naive CD4+ T cells from PBMCs. As for subset: CD45RA+ positively selected. CDR3 sequence reads: CSVEHTWDTEAFF. In nucleotides, the CDR3 is TGCAGCGTTGAGCACACGTGGGACACTGAAGCTTTCTTT.